Below, 21 T cell receptor beta chains from the same sample are listed, as sequenced in a study of breast tumors, draining lymph nodes, adjacent tissues. TCRdb reanalysed the multiplex PCR reads using MiXCR and keeps one entry per CDR3 protein. The sample records fewer than 150,000 distinct CDR3 sequences, roughly 20% being singletons. Breast cancer patients provided tissue from their axillary draining lymph nodes. The sequencing sample was made of axillary lymph node tissue. The receptors shown here come from a female donor with breast cancer. Some clones in this sample may be carry-over from other donors' samples.

This clonotype was observed at least ten times. The chain has TRBV7-2 and TRBJ2-5; tentative D call: TRBD1 (5 bases). CDR1 and CDR2 from the germline V gene are SGHTA and FQGNSA. This CDR3 is 14 amino acids long. Trimming pared 5 bases from V and 0 bases from J, leaving 10 bases between. Written as DNA, the CDR3 is TGTGCCAGCAGCCCTCGGACATACCAAGAGACCCAGTACTTC. Translation: CASSPRTYQETQYF.

This clonotype was detected ten times or more. The chain is built from TRBV7-9 and TRBJ2-1; 10 nucleotides match TRBD2. Germline V gene data show CDR1 as SEHNR and CDR2 as FQNEAQ (reference sequence). V lost 4 bases and J lost 10; bases outside the gene matches: 10. This CDR3 has 15 residues. The CDR3 DNA reads TGTGCCAGCAGCTCCAGCGGGAGGGTCGAGGGGGAGCAGTTCTTC. It codes for CASSSSGRVEGEQFF.

This chain connects TRBV30 to TRBJ2-1; D may correspond to TRBD1 or TRBD2 (5 bases each). This CDR3 has 14 residues. Germline CDR1 is GTSNPN and CDR2 is SVGIG (reference sequence). Trimming stripped 3 bases from V and 10 bases from J, with 19 bases between. The CDR3 protein is CAWRTDVGEEEQFF. The DNA for the CDR3 is TGTGCCTGGAGAACTGATGTGGGGGAAGAAGAGCAGTTCTTC.

For this clonotype: Since a much larger clone is just one base distant, this may be a read error. The chain recombines TRBV10-2 with TRBJ2-2; the D gene could be TRBD1 or TRBD2 (5 bases each). The CDR3 loop spans 14 amino acids. Deletions cut 6 bases from V and 6 bases from J, with 14 bases between. CDR1 WSHSY and CDR2 SAAADI come from the germline V gene. CDR3 sequence: CASRGTIRAGELFF. Written as DNA, the CDR3 is TGCGCCAGCAGAGGGACCATAAGGGCCGGGGAGCTGTTTTTT.

This chain connects TRBV2 to TRBJ2-7; no clear D gene. The V end lost 8 bases, the J end lost 0 bases, and 11 bases lay between the germline ends. Germline V gene data show CDR1 as SNHLY and CDR2 as FYNNEI. This CDR3 has 13 amino acids. The CDR3 nucleotides read TGTGCCAGCGCGTCAGGATCCTCCTACGAGCAGTACTTC. The encoded protein is CASASGSSYEQYF.

This clonotype has a single count. This chain connects TRBV27 to TRBJ2-7; 10 bases agree with TRBD1. After removal of 6 bases from V and 4 bases from J, the junction contained 9 bases not matched to a gene. CDR3 length: 15 amino acids. CDR1 and CDR2 (germline): MNHEY, SMNVEV (reference sequence). The DNA of the CDR3 is TGTGCCAGCAGCCGGTCGGGACAGGGGACGTACGAGCAGTACTTC. Its translation is CASSRSGQGTYEQYF.

With regard to this clonotype: A much larger clone lies a single base off, so this may be a read error. Given the absence of the conserved phenylalanine or tryptophan at the CDR3 end, a read error is likely. This rearrangement joins TRBV7-2 to TRBJ1-6, with 7 positions matching TRBD1. The CDR3 has 13 amino acids. Germline V gene data show CDR1 as SGHTA and CDR2 as FQGNSA. Trimming cost V 6 bases and J 7 bases; bases outside gene matches: 3. In DNA, the CDR3 is TGTGCCAGCAGTCCGGGACAGAATTCACCCCTCCACTGT. Protein sequence: CASSPGQNSPLHC.

A word on this clonotype: One base away lies a much larger clone, so this may be a sequencing read error. CDR3 sequence: CASNRDRGLYEQYF. The CDR3 DNA reads as TGTGCCTCCAACCGGGACAGGGGTCTTTACGAGCAGTACTTC. The chain links TRBV6-1 to TRBJ2-7; 10 bases agree with TRBD1. The CDR3 is 14 residues long. J gave up 4 bases and V 11 bases, and 11 bases lay outside the gene matches. The germline V gene has CDR1 MNHNS and CDR2 SASEGT.

The sample holds many counts of this clonotype. The chain has TRBV19 and TRBJ2-7; 9 nucleotides match TRBD1. Germline values: CDR1 LNHDA, CDR2 SQIVND (reference sequence). The CDR3 runs 13 residues. J was trimmed by 4 bases and V by 6 bases; bases with no gene match: 4. The CDR3 DNA reads TGTGCCAGTAGAAGACAGGGGGTGTACGAGCAGTACTTC. This codes for CASRRQGVYEQYF.

Concerning this clonotype itself: One junction end does not reproduce the germline sequence, and a read error may be involved. J is TRBJ2-7 and V is TRBV11-2; possible D gene TRBD2, 5 bases. This CDR3 has 16 amino acids. Germline loops: CDR1 SGHAT, CDR2 FQNNGV. CDR3 DNA sequence: TGTGCCAGCAGCCTCAGACGGGGTCGGTACTCCTACGAGCAGTACTTT. Translating it yields CASSLRRGRYSYEQYF. The complete variable domain, with remaining parts taken from reference TRBV11-2 and TRBJ2-7, reads EAGVAQSPRYKIIEKRQSVAFWCNPISGHATLYWYQQILGQGPKLLIQFQNNGVVDDSQLPKDRFSAERLKGVDSTLKIQPAKLEDSAVYLCASSLRRGRYSYEQYFGPGTRLTVT.

This clonotype was detected many times. The V gene is TRBV20-1, the J gene TRBJ2-3, with TRBD2 matching 7 bases. V lost 0 bases and J lost 0; bases outside the gene matches: 0. The germline gives CDR1 DFQATT, CDR2 SNEGSKA (reference sequence). CDR3 length equals 14 residues. The CDR3 here is CSARERGSTDTQYF. The CDR3 bases are TGCAGTGCTAGAGAGCGGGGGAGCACAGATACGCAGTATTTT.

This clonotype was seen at least ten times. This chain joins TRBV6-1 and TRBJ2-7, with 9 nucleotides matching TRBD2. V gave up 2 bases and J gave up 0 bases; unmatched junction bases: 5. This CDR3 region has 16 residues. Per the germline V gene, CDR1 is MNHNS and CDR2 is SASEGT. CDR3: CASSETPTSGSYEQYF. CDR3 in DNA: TGTGCCAGCAGTGAAACGCCGACTAGCGGCTCCTACGAGCAGTACTTC.

V is TRBV4-1 and J is TRBJ1-5; weak D call: TRBD1 (6 bases). V was clipped by 4 bases and J by 3 bases, with 22 bases between them. CDR1 MGHRA and CDR2 YSYEKL come from the germline V gene. The CDR3 loop spans 18 amino acids. The CDR3 DNA reads TGCGCCAGCAGCCCGCAATTCGGAACAGGGTTGCTCAATCAGCCCCAGCATTTT. It translates to CASSPQFGTGLLNQPQHF.

This clonotype has just one count. A much larger clone is a single base away; this may be a read error. The chain is built from TRBV6-2 or TRBV6-3 and TRBJ2-3; 7 bases fit TRBD2. Germline CDR1 reads MNHEY; CDR2 reads SVGEGT. This CDR3 comprises 16 residues. Written as DNA, the CDR3 is TGTGCCAGCAGTTATAGTCTAGCGGATTACACAGGTACGCAGTATTTT. It is translated as CASSYSLADYTGTQYF.

There are many counts of this clonotype. The chain joins TRBV5-1 to TRBJ2-1; TRBD1 aligns across 7 bases. Per the germline V gene, CDR1 is SGHRS and CDR2 is YFSETQ. The length of the CDR3 is 15 residues. Trimming removed 7 bases from V and 1 base from J; junction bases left unmatched: 8. CDR3 sequence reads: CASRTGPTSYNEQFF. Here the CDR3 DNA reads TGCGCCAGCCGGACAGGACCTACTTCCTACAATGAGCAGTTCTTC.

This clonotype showed up many times. The V call is TRBV10-3, the J call TRBJ2-3, with a possible D match to TRBD2 (6 bases). The V and J ends lost 4 bases and 0 bases respectively, with 11 bases between them. Germline CDR1 and CDR2: ENHRY and SYGVKD. The CDR3 has 15 residues. CDR3 nucleotide sequence: TGTGCCATCAGTGGCACCGGGACTAGCACAGATACGCAGTATTTT. Translated, it gives CAISGTGTSTDTQYF.

This clonotype was recorded many times. The J gene is TRBJ2-7, the V gene TRBV6-1; D is perhaps TRBD2 (6 bases). CDR3 length equals 15 residues. With 1 base removed from V and 3 bases from J, the gap between germline ends came to 13 bases. CDR1 and CDR2 (germline): MNHNS, SASEGT. CDR3 nucleotide sequence: TGTGCCAGCAGTGAAGGGGTTAGCGGCTTCTACGAGCAGTACTTC. It translates to CASSEGVSGFYEQYF.

Sample share makes this clonotype medium-sized (0.01 to 0.1%). The chain links TRBV9 to TRBJ2-7; 8 bases map to TRBD2. Per germline, CDR1 SGDLS and CDR2 YYNGEE. This CDR3 contains 14 residues. Trimming cost V 3 bases and J 4 bases; bases outside gene matches: 6. The CDR3 DNA reads TGTGCCAGCAGCGACACGGGGGGGGGTTACGAGCAGTACTTC. Translating gives CASSDTGGGYEQYF.

The chain links TRBV12-3 or TRBV12-4 to TRBJ2-5; a weak D match, TRBD1 (6 bases). The CDR3 consists of 15 residues. V was pared by 8 bases and J by 5 bases, with 21 bases between. CDR3 amino acids: CASCSRNRAGETQYF. CDR3 coding DNA: TGTGCCAGCTGCTCGCGTAACAGGGCAGGGGAGACCCAGTACTTC.

This clonotype appeared a few times. The chain has TRBV19 and TRBJ1-5; 7 positions agree with TRBD1. V trimming: 2 bases; J trimming: 5 bases; junction bases outside the gene matches: 3. CDR1 is LNHDA and CDR2 is SQIVND in the germline V gene (reference sequence). The CDR3 spans 14 residues. The CDR3 loop is CASSITGVDQPQHF. The DNA for the CDR3 is TGTGCCAGTAGTATAACAGGGGTGGATCAGCCCCAGCATTTT. Using reference TRBV19 and TRBJ1-5 for the parts outside the CDR3, the full variable domain is DGGITQSPKYLFRKEGQNVTLSCEQNLNHDAMYWYRQDPGQGLRLIYYSQIVNDFQKGDIAEGYSVSREKKESFPLTVTSAQKNPTAFYLCASSITGVDQPQHFGDGTRLSIL.

This clonotype occurred many times. V and J are TRBV29-1 and TRBJ2-5, with a possible D match to TRBD1 (6 bases). V was clipped by 2 bases and J by 5 bases, with 9 bases between them. CDR1 is SQVTM and CDR2 is ANQGSEA in the germline V gene. This CDR3 has 12 amino acids. CDR3 coding DNA: TGCAGCGTTGAAAGGGGGTGGGAGACCCAGTACTTC. It translates to CSVERGWETQYF.